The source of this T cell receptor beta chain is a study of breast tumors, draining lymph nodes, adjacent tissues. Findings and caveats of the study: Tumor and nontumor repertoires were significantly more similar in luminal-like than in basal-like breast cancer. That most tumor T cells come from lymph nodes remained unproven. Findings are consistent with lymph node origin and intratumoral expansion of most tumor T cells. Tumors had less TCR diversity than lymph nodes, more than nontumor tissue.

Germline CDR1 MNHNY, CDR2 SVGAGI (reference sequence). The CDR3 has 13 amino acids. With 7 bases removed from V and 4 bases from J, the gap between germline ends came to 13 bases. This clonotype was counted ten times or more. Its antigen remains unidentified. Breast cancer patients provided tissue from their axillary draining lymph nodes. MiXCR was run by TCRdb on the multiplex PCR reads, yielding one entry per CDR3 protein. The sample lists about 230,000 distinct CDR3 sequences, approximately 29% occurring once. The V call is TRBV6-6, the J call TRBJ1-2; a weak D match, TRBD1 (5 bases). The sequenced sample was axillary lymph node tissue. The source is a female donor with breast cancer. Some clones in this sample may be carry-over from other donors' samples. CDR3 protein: CASILGRAYGYTF. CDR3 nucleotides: TGTGCCAGCATCTTGGGGCGGGCCTATGGCTACACCTTC.